The sequence of this T cell receptor (beta chain) was determined in a study of blood T cell repertoires in COVID-19. As for the study in general: Acute and convalescent COVID-19 samples came from the United States, Italy and Spain. Sample material is recorded as cDNA or gDNA derived from T cells, B-cell-depleted T cells, or PBMCs.

Trimming took 2 bases from V and 8 from J; bases not matched to a gene: 3. CDR1 and CDR2 (germline): SGDLS, YYNGEE. This CDR3 has 13 residues. The data were produced by immunoSEQ multiplex PCR, yet TCRdb's version contains in-frame clones alone and is incomplete. The data contain some 220,000 clones, approximately 85% of them singletons. While infection was still active, Seattle patients were enrolled and then followed longitudinally. Sample: peripheral blood. The receptor's source is a woman in her 70s with COVID-19, enrolled during active disease. The chain couples TRBV9 to TRBJ1-1; the match to TRBD1 covers 10 bases. In nucleotides, the CDR3 is TGTGCCAGCAGCGTGGACAGGGGGAAAGAAGCTTTCTTT. It translates to CASSVDRGKEAFF.